A selection of T cell receptor beta chains follows, all from one sample in a study of CD8+ T cells in alopecia areata. The data were produced by immunoSEQ multiplex PCR, yet TCRdb's version contains in-frame clones alone and is incomplete. The data hold approximately 200,000 clones, with 50% to 60% observed a single time. The source material was CD4+ T cells sorted from blood, sampled at week 4, from a patient treated with tofacitinib. The receptors here all came from a human donor with alopecia areata. Both conserved end residues are part of each CDR3. Each record gives: D gene, V gene, J gene, clone size, CDR3 protein, CDR3 DNA. The D gene is left open where the match is weak. The listing skips clone size in some rows; elsewhere it reads once, few, many or a size class.

-,TRBV30,TRBJ2-3,-,CAWSVGGHTDTQYF,TGTGCCTGGAGTGTGGGGGGACACACAGATACGCAGTATTTT
TRBD1,TRBV29-1,TRBJ2-7,-,CSVALGTGGAIVNEQYF,TGCAGCGTTGCCTTAGGGACAGGGGGCGCCATCGTCAACGAGCAGTACTTC
TRBD2,TRBV4-2,TRBJ2-3,-,CASSPVAGELTDTQYF,TGTGCCAGCAGCCCCGTAGCGGGGGAGCTCACAGATACGCAGTATTTT
-,TRBV9,TRBJ2-7,-,CASSVGAAGPYEQYF,TGTGCCAGCAGCGTAGGGGCGGCAGGCCCCTACGAGCAGTACTTC
TRBD2,TRBV7-2,TRBJ2-7,medium-sized,CASSRGGGYEQYF,TGTGCCAGCAGCCGGGGGGGCGGGTACGAGCAGTACTTC
-,TRBV29-1,TRBJ2-5,-,CSVDDRYQETQYF,TGCAGCGTTGACGACAGGTACCAAGAGACCCAGTACTTC
TRBD1,TRBV7-2,TRBJ2-1,-,CASSSDRGIYNEQFF,TGTGCCAGCAGCTCCGACAGGGGGATCTACAATGAGCAGTTCTTC
-,TRBV5-1,TRBJ2-3,-,CASSPGLSTDTQYF,TGCGCCAGCAGCCCGGGACTCAGCACAGATACGCAGTATTTT
-,TRBV27,TRBJ1-6,-,CASSLDPTANNSPLHF,TGTGCCAGCAGTTTAGACCCGACGGCTAATAATTCACCCCTCCACTTT
-,TRBV4-1,TRBJ2-6,-,CASSPFPARANSGANVLTF,TGCGCCAGCAGCCCCTTCCCCGCCAGGGCCAACTCTGGGGCCAACGTCCTGACTTTC
-,TRBV5-4,TRBJ1-5,-,CASSLDRTANQPQHF,TGTGCCAGCAGCTTGGACCGGACAGCCAATCAGCCCCAGCATTTT